Presented here are 20 T cell receptor beta chains from one specimen sequenced in a study of shared clonotypes between healthy human individuals. The protocol was immunoSEQ multiplex PCR, while the TCRdb copy is restricted to in-frame clones and leaves out a portion. The repertoire includes 740,000 or so clones, 55% to 85% of them detected once, and around 2% sits in the top ten. Sequencing was performed on memory CD4+ T cells sorted from blood. Regarding subset: CD45RA-negative fraction. The receptors come from a woman aged 30 to 39 in good health.

The gene calls are TRBV7-9 and TRBJ1-6; D perhaps matches TRBD1 (6 bases). Trimming took off 3 bases at V and 7 bases at J, with 10 bases between the two ends. The CDR3 loop spans 14 amino acids. CDR1 is SEHNR, CDR2 FQNEAQ, per germline (reference sequence). CDR3 in amino acids: CASSLDSSNSPLHF. The CDR3 nucleotides read TGTGCCAGCAGCTTGGACAGTTCGAATTCACCCCTCCACTTT.

The DNA for the CDR3 is TGTGCCAGCAGTGAAGTTGGGGGGAAGCAGCCCCAGCATTTT. Residues: CASSEVGGKQPQHF. This chain connects TRBV6-1 to TRBJ1-5; weak D call: TRBD1 (5 bases). V was pared by 1 base and J by 7 bases, with 11 bases between. CDR1 and CDR2 from the germline V gene are MNHNS and SASEGT. The CDR3 consists of 14 residues.

Points on this clone: Different DNA sequences within this sample yield the same CDR3. This CDR3 reads CASSLGQVNQPQHF. The DNA of the CDR3 is TGTGCCAGCAGTTTGGGACAGGTCAATCAGCCCCAGCATTTT. The chain joins TRBV28 to TRBJ1-5; TRBD1 matches at 8 bases. Trimming cost V 3 bases and J 3 bases; bases outside gene matches: 1. The CDR3 is 14 residues long. Per germline, CDR1 MDHEN and CDR2 SYDVKM. The entire variable domain, with the rest obtained from reference TRBV28 and TRBJ1-5, is as follows: DVKVTQSSRYLVKRTGEKVFLECVQDMDHENMFWYRQDPGLGLRLIYFSYDVKMKEKGDIPEGYSVSREKKERFSLILESASTNQTSMYLCASSLGQVNQPQHFGDGTRLSIL.

The J gene is TRBJ1-3, the V gene TRBV14; D not certain. Germline lookup yields CDR1 SGHDN and CDR2 FVKESK. V shed 1 base and J shed 0 bases, with 13 bases lying between them. The CDR3 is 17 amino acids. The DNA of the CDR3 is TGTGCCAGCAGCCAAGCCTCGGCAGTTAGCTCTGGAAACACCATATATTTT. Translation gives CASSQASAVSSGNTIYF.

The chain joins TRBV2 to TRBJ2-7, with TRBD2 identical over 11 bases. In germline, CDR1 is SNHLY, CDR2 FYNNEI. This CDR3 region has 20 residues. Losses at the gene ends were 7 bases for V and 2 bases for J; bases not matched to a gene: 22. The chain's CDR3 is CASTRKAGTSGLMITYEQYF. CDR3 sequence (DNA): TGTGCCAGCACTCGAAAGGCCGGGACTAGCGGTCTCATGATCACCTACGAGCAGTACTTC.

The genes are TRBV7-8 and TRBJ1-5, with D uncertain. Germline V gives CDR1 SGHVS, CDR2 FQNEAQ. This CDR3 contains 15 residues. V lost 2 bases to trimming and J lost 0 bases, with 8 bases between them. The CDR3 region has the DNA TGTGCCAGCAGCTTAAACGCCGGTAGCAATCAGCCCCAGCATTTT. The encoded protein is CASSLNAGSNQPQHF.

This clone was seen a handful of times. The CDR3 loop is CASSPQERNQPQHF. The DNA of the CDR3 is TGTGCCAGCAGCCCCCAGGAGCGCAATCAGCCCCAGCATTTT. V and J are TRBV6-5 and TRBJ1-5; D gene uncertain. Germline V gene sequence: CDR1 MNHEY, CDR2 SVGAGI. This CDR3 contains 14 residues. Between the trimmed V and J ends, which lost 6 bases and 2 bases, there was a span of 11 bases.

This clone came up a few times. The chain employs TRBV6-1 and TRBJ2-5, with 11 bases aligning to TRBD2. Germline-derived CDR1 and CDR2 are MNHNS and SASEGT. This CDR3 contains 18 residues. The V and J ends lost 1 base and 1 base, in that order; junction bases with no gene match: 8. The CDR3 spells CASSEVLAGGPSQETQYF. The CDR3 bases are TGTGCCAGCAGTGAAGTTTTAGCGGGAGGGCCGTCCCAAGAGACCCAGTACTTC.

The chain recombines TRBV28 with TRBJ2-1, with D possibly TRBD1 on 6 matching bases. The ends were cut back, 10 bases at V and 4 bases at J, with 20 bases in the middle. CDR1 is MDHEN, CDR2 SYDVKM, per germline. CDR3 length: 15 amino acids. CDR3 residues: CATRGSGRAYNEQFF. CDR3 sequence (DNA): TGTGCCACCAGGGGCTCGGGCCGGGCGTACAATGAGCAGTTCTTC.

The table lists this clone with a few counts. This sequence joins TRBV10-1 and TRBJ1-4; D may be TRBD1 (5 bases). This CDR3 is 14 amino acids long. CDR1 is WNHNN and CDR2 is SYGVQD in the germline V gene (reference sequence). Trimming took 5 bases from V and 7 from J, leaving 14 bases between them. CDR3 region: CASSTGTGGEKLFF. The CDR3 bases are TGCGCCAGCAGTACCGGGACCGGGGGTGAAAAACTGTTTTTT.

The genes are TRBV28 and TRBJ1-1, with D possibly being TRBD1 (5 bases). V lost 6 bases and J lost 1, with 15 bases in between. This CDR3 region has 15 residues. CDR1 is MDHEN and CDR2 is SYDVKM in the germline V gene. CDR3 region: CASSTSGAGNTEAFF. CDR3 nucleotide sequence: TGTGCCAGCAGCACAAGCGGGGCGGGGAACACTGAAGCTTTCTTT.

The V gene is TRBV5-6, the J gene TRBJ2-3; perhaps TRBD2 as D (6 bases). With 4 bases removed from V and 0 bases from J, the gap between germline ends came to 18 bases. The CDR3 is 17 residues long. CDR1 and CDR2 (germline): SGHDT, YYEEEE. The chain's CDR3 is CASSKPVASDSTDTQYF. Here the CDR3 DNA reads TGTGCCAGCAGCAAACCGGTCGCTAGCGATAGCACAGATACGCAGTATTTT.

The chain uses TRBV7-6 and TRBJ2-2; TRBD1 matches at 8 bases. CDR3 length equals 15 residues. V dropped 5 bases and J dropped 6; count of bases not matched to a gene: 8. CDR1 is SGHVS and CDR2 is FNYEAQ in the germline V gene. CDR3 in amino acids: CASSQGAGFSGELFF. In nucleotides, the CDR3 is TGTGCCAGCAGCCAGGGGGCAGGGTTTTCCGGGGAGCTGTTTTTT.

Turning to this clone: Other DNA sequences from this sample encode an identical CDR3 as well. This chain links TRBV10-1 with TRBJ2-5; 7 bases fit TRBD2. This CDR3 has 13 residues. Per the germline V gene, CDR1 is WNHNN and CDR2 is SYGVQD (reference sequence). V was pared by 0 bases and J by 5 bases, with 0 bases of the junction left unmatched. CDR3 protein: CASSESGGETQYF. DNA of the CDR3: TGCGCCAGCAGTGAGTCGGGAGGGGAGACCCAGTACTTC.

This rearrangement joins TRBV18 to TRBJ1-1; possible D gene TRBD1, 6 bases. The CDR3 runs to 15 residues. Germline loops: CDR1 KGHSH, CDR2 LQKENI. V lost 3 bases to trimming and J lost 0 bases, with 11 bases between them. The CDR3 DNA sequence: TGTGCCAGCTCACCTGGACAGTCCATGAACACTGAAGCTTTCTTT. Translation gives CASSPGQSMNTEAFF.

The chain is built from TRBV7-2 and TRBJ1-1; 8 positions match TRBD1. This CDR3 has 13 amino acids. The V segment lost 4 bases and the J segment 10 bases; nucleotides outside the gene matches: 8. Germline V gene data show CDR1 as SGHTA and CDR2 as FQGNSA. This CDR3 reads CASSWVTGDRAFF. CDR3 DNA: TGTGCCAGCAGCTGGGTGACAGGGGATCGAGCTTTCTTT.

The chain's CDR3 is CASSDYNEQFF. The CDR3 DNA is TGCGCCAGCAGCGATTATAATGAGCAGTTCTTC. The rearrangement links TRBV5-1 to TRBJ2-1; D gene ambiguous. V lost 4 bases and J 7 bases, leaving 6 bases between the germline ends. Germline CDR1 SGHRS, CDR2 YFSETQ. The CDR3 contains 11 residues.

This clone was counted a few times. J is TRBJ1-1 and V is TRBV6-1, with a weak D call TRBD1 (6 bases). The germline V and J ends were trimmed by 6 bases and 3 bases, with 11 bases remaining between them. This CDR3 is built from 13 residues. The V gene's germline CDR1 is MNHNS and CDR2 SASEGT. The DNA of the CDR3 is TGTGCCAGCAGCGCGGGACAACACACTGAAGCTTTCTTT. Its protein is CASSAGQHTEAFF.

The sample holds one count of this clone. The chain couples TRBV7-8 to TRBJ2-7, with TRBD1 as a possible D gene (6 bases). The germline V and J ends were trimmed by 1 base and 5 bases, with 18 bases remaining between them. CDR3 length: 16 residues. Germline lookup yields CDR1 SGHVS and CDR2 FQNEAQ. The CDR3 DNA sequence: TGTGCCAGCAGCTTAGTTTTCCAGGGGTCGGTTGACGAGCAGTACTTC. Translating gives CASSLVFQGSVDEQYF.

Comments on this clone: The same CDR3 arises from other DNA sequences in this sample as well. This chain uses TRBV7-2 with TRBJ2-7; 7 nucleotides agree with TRBD1. Trimming removed 5 bases from V and 1 base from J; junction bases left unmatched: 5. CDR3 size: 14 residues. Germline V gene lookup returns CDR1 SGHTA and CDR2 FQGNSA. The CDR3 sequence is CASSPNRGSYEQYF. CDR3 DNA: TGTGCCAGCAGCCCAAACAGGGGATCCTACGAGCAGTACTTC.